Listed here is a single TCR beta chain. The antigen is not known. The method was immunoSEQ multiplex PCR; TCRdb's version includes in-frame clones alone and lacks a portion of them. The sample contains 160,000 or so clones, more than 85% of which appear only once. The record originates from a study of T cell responses to AZD1222 COVID-19 vaccine. Trimming shortened V by 0 bases and J by 0 bases, and 10 bases separated the two germline ends. The germline V gene has CDR1 SGDLS and CDR2 YYNGEE. This CDR3 spans 16 amino acids. Study-wide results and limits: White British donors predominated, females outnumbered males, and clonal diversity was possibly underestimated. At 160-218 and 743-854, vaccine-associated CD4 TCRs were dominant, and they spanned spike. Following two doses of AZD1222, Spike-specific TCR breadth and depth rose.

The specimen was peripheral blood, collected 28 days after the second AZD1222 dose. The V gene is TRBV9, the J gene TRBJ2-1; D is uncertain. The clonotype originates from an adult who received the AZD1222 COVID-19 vaccine. The CDR3 is CASSVAASSSYNEQFF. CDR3 coding DNA: TGTGCCAGCAGCGTAGCAGCGTCGAGCTCCTACAATGAGCAGTTCTTC.